This TCR beta chain was recorded in a study of CD8+ T cells in alopecia areata. Treatment: oral pan-JAK inhibitor, 5-10 mg twice daily. Extraction and reverse transcription of RNA yielded cDNA as the sequencing template. Sequencing was performed with immunoSEQ multiplex PCR; in TCRdb, only in-frame clones are kept and a portion is missing. The table shows 150,000 to 250,000 clones, with over 45% occurring only once. This clone was found a few times. The V segment lost 5 bases and the J segment 1 base; nucleotides outside the gene matches: 5. Germline values: CDR1 SGHTA, CDR2 FQGNSA. CDR3 length: 15 amino acids.

This receptor was identified in a human donor with alopecia areata. Source: CD4+ T cells sorted from blood, taken at week 24, from a patient treated with tofacitinib. The V call is TRBV7-2, the J call TRBJ2-4, with 7 bases that match TRBD2. The CDR3 region is CASSPPGGAKNIQYF. The CDR3 DNA follows: TGTGCCAGCAGCCCTCCCGGGGGGGCCAAAAACATTCAGTACTTC.